These 24 T cell receptor beta chains were sequenced from one sample in a study of T cell responses to AZD1222 COVID-19 vaccine. TCRdb's copy holds only in-frame clones and misses some; the assay was immunoSEQ multiplex PCR. This table holds 150,000 to 200,000 clones, 85% to 95% found once. The source was peripheral blood, collected 28 days after the second dose of the MenACWY control vaccine. The receptors originated from an adult who received the MenACWY meningococcal vaccine as a control.

The V call is TRBV6-5, the J call TRBJ2-7; D is ambiguous. The CDR3 spans 13 residues. Germline-derived CDR1 and CDR2 are MNHEY and SVGAGI. Between the trimmed V and J ends, which lost 6 bases and 2 bases, there was a span of 11 bases. The CDR3, as DNA: TGTGCCAGCAGCCTTTCTACAACCTACGAGCAGTACTTC. This encodes CASSLSTTYEQYF.

This chain joins TRBV9 and TRBJ2-5; TRBD2 agrees at 11 bases. The V segment lost 4 bases and the J segment 7 bases; nucleotides outside the gene matches: 15. The CDR3 sequence is 17 residues long. CDR1 and CDR2 from the germline V gene are SGDLS and YYNGEE. The CDR3 DNA sequence: TGTGCCAGCAGCCCCCAGAGGGTAGCGGGGGGGCCTTGGACCCAGTACTTC. This sequence encodes CASSPQRVAGGPWTQYF.

The V call is TRBV6-4, the J call TRBJ1-2; D may be TRBD1 (6 bases). CDR3 length: 15 amino acids. Germline V gene data show CDR1 as MRHNA and CDR2 as SNTAGT. Trimming stripped 3 bases from V and 4 bases from J, with 15 bases between. CDR3 sequence (DNA): TGTGCCAGCAGTGAAAGGGGGGCGGGATTCTATGGCTACACCTTC. It is translated as CASSERGAGFYGYTF.

Only one count was recorded for this clone. This chain connects TRBV3-1 (or the pseudogene TRBV3-2) to TRBJ1-2; possible D gene TRBD1, 6 bases. CDR3 length: 16 amino acids. Trimming removed 4 bases from V and 8 bases from J, with 23 bases in between. Germline CDR1 LGHDT, CDR2 YNNKEL (reference sequence). The CDR3 DNA follows: TGTGCCAGCAGCCCCCTAAAGAATACAGGGAGTGAGGGCTACACCTTC. Its translation is CASSPLKNTGSEGYTF.

This clone was recorded a few times. This sequence joins TRBV15 and TRBJ2-3, with TRBD2 matching 9 bases. V lost 3 bases to trimming and J lost 4 bases; unmatched junction nucleotides: 11. Germline assignment: CDR1 LNHNV and CDR2 YYDKDF (reference sequence). This CDR3 spans 17 amino acids. CDR3 loop: CATSRVSGGGGSDTQYF. The CDR3 coding sequence is TGTGCCACCAGCAGGGTATCCGGCGGGGGGGGATCAGATACGCAGTATTTT.

V and J are TRBV30 and TRBJ1-2, with 7 bases that match TRBD1. V dropped 2 bases and J dropped 4; count of bases not matched to a gene: 1. Germline lookup yields CDR1 GTSNPN and CDR2 SVGIG (reference sequence). There are 12 residues in the CDR3. CDR3: CAWSRQGYGYTF. The DNA of the CDR3 is TGTGCCTGGAGTCGACAGGGCTATGGCTACACCTTC. The full variable domain, with the rest looked up from reference TRBV30 and TRBJ1-2, is SQTIHQWPATLVQPVGSPLSLECTVEGTSNPNLYWYRQAAGRGLQLLFYSVGIGQISSEVPQNLSASRPQDRQFILSSKKLLLSDSGFYLCAWSRQGYGYTFGSGTRLTVV.

The chain uses TRBV6-1 and TRBJ1-2; unclear D gene. V was cut by 0 bases and J by 4 bases, with 12 bases left in between. CDR3 length equals 15 residues. CDR1 and CDR2 from the germline V gene are MNHNS and SASEGT. CDR3: CASSEARTGGYGYTF. The CDR3 DNA sequence: TGTGCCAGCAGTGAAGCGAGGACCGGCGGCTATGGCTACACCTTC.

V and J are TRBV9 and TRBJ2-1; 9 bases line up with TRBD1. The germline V gene has CDR1 SGDLS and CDR2 YYNGEE. V shed 4 bases and J 8 bases; nucleotides not matched to a gene: 10. This CDR3 spans 15 amino acids. CDR3 DNA sequence: TGTGCCAGCAGCCCTGGGACAGGGAGGTTCTATGAGCAGTTCTTC. Translating it yields CASSPGTGRFYEQFF.

This rearrangement joins TRBV10-1 to TRBJ2-3; TRBD2 aligns across 11 bases. CDR1 is WNHNN and CDR2 is SYGVQD in the germline V gene (reference sequence). Trimming removed 8 bases from V and 4 bases from J; junction bases left unmatched: 11. The CDR3 consists of 16 residues. CDR3 protein: CASGKTSGVRADTQYF. As DNA, the CDR3 is TGCGCCAGCGGGAAGACTAGCGGGGTTAGGGCAGATACGCAGTATTTT.

This chain links TRBV7-2 with TRBJ2-5; 12 bases match TRBD2. Germline V lookup: CDR1 SGHTA, CDR2 FQGNSA. V lost 1 base to trimming and J lost 7 bases; unmatched junction nucleotides: 10. CDR3 length: 17 residues. In nucleotides, the CDR3 is TGTGCCAGCAGCTTAGTGGCTAGCGGGGGGGCTCAGGGGACCCAGTACTTC. Its protein product is CASSLVASGGAQGTQYF.

The rearrangement uses TRBV5-1 and TRBJ1-1; D not certain. The CDR3 runs 15 residues. V was clipped by 0 bases and J by 1 base, with 10 bases between them. Germline assignment: CDR1 SGHRS and CDR2 YFSETQ. Written as DNA, the CDR3 is TGCGCCAGCAGCTTGGCTGTTCAAGAGAACACTGAAGCTTTCTTT. This gives the protein CASSLAVQENTEAFF.

This clone was recorded only once. The chain links TRBV12-3 or TRBV12-4 to TRBJ1-1; D remains unclear. Between the trimmed V and J ends, which lost 5 bases and 7 bases, there was a span of 11 bases. This CDR3 has 12 amino acids. CDR3 loop: CASSLSYGEAFF. The CDR3 nucleotides are TGTGCCAGCAGTCTATCTTACGGTGAAGCTTTCTTT.

V usage is TRBV7-9 and J usage is TRBJ2-1; 12 bases map to TRBD1. Germline CDR1 and CDR2: SEHNR and FQNEAQ (reference sequence). The CDR3 extends over 17 amino acids. Germline trimming cut 5 bases from V and 7 bases from J; bases unmatched to any gene: 12. CDR3 sequence: CASSLSGWGQGANEQFF. CDR3 sequence (DNA): TGTGCCAGCAGCCTCTCCGGGTGGGGACAGGGGGCGAATGAGCAGTTCTTC.

The gene calls are TRBV19 and TRBJ1-5; possibly TRBD1 for D (5 bases). V was cut by 6 bases and J by 6 bases, with 9 bases left in between. There are 12 residues in the CDR3. Germline assignment: CDR1 LNHDA and CDR2 SQIVND (reference sequence). The CDR3 DNA follows: TGTGCCAGTAGGGAAAGGGGTCAGCCCCAGCATTTT. It yields the protein CASRERGQPQHF. Full variable domain (missing parts from reference TRBV19 and TRBJ1-5): DGGITQSPKYLFRKEGQNVTLSCEQNLNHDAMYWYRQDPGQGLRLIYYSQIVNDFQKGDIAEGYSVSREKKESFPLTVTSAQKNPTAFYLCASRERGQPQHFGDGTRLSIL.

The chain couples TRBV11-2 to TRBJ1-5; D not resolved. Trimming removed 5 bases at V and 7 bases at J, with 9 bases between. The CDR3 runs 12 residues. CDR1 is SGHAT, CDR2 FQNNGV, per germline. The CDR3 sequence: CASSSGEQPQHF. The CDR3, as DNA: TGTGCCAGCAGCAGTGGGGAACAGCCCCAGCATTTT.

The rearrangement links TRBV4-1 to TRBJ2-6; D is ambiguous. This CDR3 has 14 amino acids. Deletions cut 3 bases from V and 4 bases from J, with 7 bases between. CDR1 MGHRA and CDR2 YSYEKL come from the germline V gene. The CDR3 region has the DNA TGCGCCAGCAGCCAGGTGTCCGGGGCCAACGTCCTGACTTTC. Translation: CASSQVSGANVLTF.

In DNA form, the CDR3 reads TGCAGTGCTAGTCCCCAGGGGCAGCTTGGCTACACCTTC. Its protein product is CSASPQGQLGYTF. The chain combines TRBV20-1 with TRBJ1-2, with D possibly being TRBD1 (6 bases). CDR3 length: 13 amino acids. CDR1 DFQATT and CDR2 SNEGSKA come from the germline V gene (reference sequence). V shed 3 bases and J shed 7 bases, with 15 bases lying between them.

The V gene is TRBV5-1, the J gene TRBJ1-1; possible D gene TRBD1, 5 bases. The V gene's germline CDR1 is SGHRS and CDR2 YFSETQ. Between the trimmed V and J ends, which lost 2 bases and 7 bases, there was a span of 12 bases. The CDR3 has 13 amino acids. CDR3 DNA: TGCGCCAGCAGCTTTGAATTTGGGGGTGAAGCTTTCTTT. This codes for CASSFEFGGEAFF.

This clone was counted once. The rearrangement joins TRBV15 to TRBJ2-7; weak D call: TRBD1 (5 bases). With 2 bases removed from V and 6 bases from J, the gap between germline ends came to 11 bases. Germline V gene data show CDR1 as LNHNV and CDR2 as YYDKDF (reference sequence). The CDR3 covers 13 residues. CDR3 DNA sequence: TGTGCCACCAGCAGACAGGGTCCCGGCGAGCAGTACTTC. Its translation: CATSRQGPGEQYF.

This chain links TRBV30 with TRBJ1-5; a weak D match, TRBD1 (5 bases). The CDR3 sequence is 13 residues long. In germline, CDR1 is GTSNPN, CDR2 SVGIG (reference sequence). Between the trimmed V and J ends, which lost 4 bases and 4 bases, there was a span of 11 bases. Here the CDR3 DNA reads TGTGCCTGGAATCCACAGGAAAATCAGCCCCAGCATTTT. Translation: CAWNPQENQPQHF.

The rearrangement uses TRBV12-5 and TRBJ1-2; 9 positions match TRBD1. With V trimmed by 6 bases and J by 5 bases, 7 bases remained unmatched. CDR1 is LGHNT, CDR2 FRNRAP, per germline. CDR3 length equals 14 residues. The CDR3 region has the DNA TGTGCTAGTGGCCAATTCGGGACAGGGTATGGCTACACCTTC. It is translated as CASGQFGTGYGYTF.

This clone was picked up one time. V usage is TRBV10-3 and J usage is TRBJ1-5, with unresolved D. The CDR3 totals 15 residues. Trimming cost V 8 bases and J 1 base, with 15 bases left between them. In germline, CDR1 is ENHRY, CDR2 SYGVKD. In nucleotides, the CDR3 is TGTGCCATCCTCGACCCCGACGGGAGCAATCAGCCCCAGCATTTT. This sequence encodes CAILDPDGSNQPQHF.

The chain combines TRBV13 with TRBJ2-2; 7 bases align to TRBD1. The CDR3 has 13 amino acids. CDR1 is PRHDT, CDR2 FYEKMQ, per germline (reference sequence). V was clipped by 3 bases and J by 5 bases; unmatched bases: 0. CDR3 loop: CASSFRGTGELFF. DNA of the CDR3: TGTGCCAGCAGCTTCAGGGGGACCGGGGAGCTGTTTTTT.

This chain connects TRBV7-6 to TRBJ2-1; TRBD1 matches 10 bases. This CDR3 is built from 15 residues. Trimming took 5 bases from V and 7 from J; bases not matched to a gene: 8. Germline V gene lookup returns CDR1 SGHVS and CDR2 FNYEAQ. The CDR3 loop reads CASSPPRDRGNEQFF. The CDR3 DNA reads TGTGCCAGCAGCCCTCCTCGGGACAGGGGAAATGAGCAGTTCTTC. The full variable domain, its missing parts supplied by reference TRBV7-6 and TRBJ2-1, is GAGVSQSPRYKVTKRGQDVALRCDPISGHVSLYWYRQALGQGPEFLTYFNYEAQQDKSGLPNDRFSAERPEGSISTLTIQRTEQRDSAMYRCASSPPRDRGNEQFFGPGTRLTVL.